The 5 T cell receptor beta chains below all came from one sample that was sequenced in a study of blood T cell repertoires in COVID-19. Measured with immunoSEQ multiplex PCR; TCRdb has only the in-frame clones, and not every one. In the table there are 140,000 or so clones, about 87% of which are singletons. The sample taken for sequencing was peripheral blood. The source is a man aged 45 to 65 who had recovered from COVID-19.

The chain links TRBV7-2 to TRBJ1-2; no clear D gene. The CDR3 consists of 14 residues. V gave up 1 base and J gave up 2 bases, with 8 bases separating them. CDR1 is SGHTA, CDR2 FQGNSA, per germline. The CDR3 sequence: CASSLDPQNYGYTF. As DNA, the CDR3 is TGTGCCAGCAGCTTAGACCCACAGAACTATGGCTACACCTTC.

The chain links TRBV27 to TRBJ2-7, with 13 positions matching TRBD2. Trimming removed 5 bases from V and 2 bases from J; junction bases left unmatched: 9. Germline CDR1 and CDR2: MNHEY and SMNVEV (reference sequence). The CDR3 is 17 amino acids. The CDR3 coding sequence is TGTGCCAGCAGTATGTTAACTAGCGGGGGGGCGACCTACGAGCAGTACTTC. Its protein is CASSMLTSGGATYEQYF.

The rearrangement joins TRBV5-5 to TRBJ2-7; 9 nucleotides line up with TRBD1. The germline V gene encodes CDR1 SGHKS and CDR2 YYEKEE (reference sequence). V gave up 4 bases and J gave up 2 bases; unmatched junction bases: 7. CDR3 length: 15 amino acids. CDR3 region: CASSTGTGNPYEQYF. The CDR3 DNA reads as TGTGCCAGCAGCACCGGGACAGGGAACCCCTACGAGCAGTACTTC.

J is TRBJ1-2 and V is TRBV4-3, with D possibly TRBD1 on 6 matching bases. V was clipped by 2 bases and J by 0 bases, with 10 bases between them. The germline gives CDR1 LGHNA, CDR2 YSLEER. The CDR3 runs to 15 residues. The CDR3 reads CASSQRTAANYGYTF. CDR3 nucleotide sequence: TGCGCCAGCAGCCAACGGACAGCAGCTAACTATGGCTACACCTTC.

This clone was observed once. This sample also contains other DNA sequences that code for the same CDR3. This chain joins TRBV6-2 or TRBV6-3 and TRBJ1-5; 8 bases align to TRBD1. Trimming at V came to 6 bases and at J to 4 bases, leaving 5 bases not matched to a gene. The CDR3 extends over 14 amino acids. The germline gives CDR1 MNHEY, CDR2 SVGEGT. In nucleotides, the CDR3 is TGTGCCAGCAGCTATGGACAGGGAAATCAGCCCCAGCATTTT. This codes for CASSYGQGNQPQHF.